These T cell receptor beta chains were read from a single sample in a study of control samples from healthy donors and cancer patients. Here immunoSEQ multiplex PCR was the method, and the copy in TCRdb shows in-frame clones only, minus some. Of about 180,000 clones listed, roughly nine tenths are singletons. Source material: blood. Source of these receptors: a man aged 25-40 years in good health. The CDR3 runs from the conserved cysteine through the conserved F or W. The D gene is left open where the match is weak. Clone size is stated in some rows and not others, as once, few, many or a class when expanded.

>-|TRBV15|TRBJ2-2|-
CATSRDQRYAASNTGELFF
TGTGCCACCAGCAGAGATCAGAGATATGCAGCCTCGAACACCGGGGAGCTGTTTTTT
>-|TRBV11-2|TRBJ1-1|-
CASSLEGFGREAFF
TGTGCCAGCAGCTTAGAGGGATTTGGCCGTGAAGCTTTCTTT
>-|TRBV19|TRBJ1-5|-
CASSTRHPGSSGAQHF
TGTGCCAGTAGTACCCGACACCCGGGTTCATCGGGGGCCCAGCATTTT
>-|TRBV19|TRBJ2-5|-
CASPVGETQYF
TGTGCCAGCCCGGTTGGAGAGACCCAGTACTTC
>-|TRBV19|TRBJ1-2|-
CASSIGAARGRYTF
TGTGCCAGTAGTATCGGAGCAGCAAGGGGACGCTACACCTTC
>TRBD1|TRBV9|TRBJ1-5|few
CASSPGTGSNQPQHF
TGTGCCAGCAGCCCAGGGACAGGTAGCAATCAGCCCCAGCATTTT
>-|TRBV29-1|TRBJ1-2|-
CSVHNWDGGYTF
TGCAGCGTTCACAACTGGGACGGCGGCTACACCTTC
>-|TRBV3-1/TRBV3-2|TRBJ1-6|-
CASSQAPGYNSPLHF
TGTGCCAGCAGCCAGGCCCCAGGTTATAATTCACCCCTCCACTTT
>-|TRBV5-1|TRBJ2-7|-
CASKDTVYYEQYF
TGCGCCAGCAAGGATACGGTTTACTACGAGCAGTACTTC
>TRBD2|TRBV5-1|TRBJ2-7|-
CASSLASSGGFYEQYF
TGCGCCAGCAGCTTGGCCTCGAGCGGGGGGTTCTACGAGCAGTACTTC
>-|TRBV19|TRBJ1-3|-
CASSRESSSGNTIYF
TGTGCCAGTAGTAGAGAAAGCTCCTCTGGAAACACCATATATTTT
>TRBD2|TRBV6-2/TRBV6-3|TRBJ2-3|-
CASSFGSGRLEDTQYF
TGTGCCAGCAGTTTCGGGAGCGGGAGATTAGAAGATACGCAGTATTTT
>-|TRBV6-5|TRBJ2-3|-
CASSYSKGRGDTQYF
TGTGCCAGCAGTTACTCGAAGGGAAGAGGGGATACGCAGTATTTT
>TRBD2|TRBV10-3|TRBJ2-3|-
CAISGYGTSDTDTQYF
TGTGCCATCAGTGGGTATGGGACTAGCGACACAGATACGCAGTATTTT
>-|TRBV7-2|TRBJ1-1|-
CASSLFNAPGAEAFF
TGTGCCAGCAGCTTATTCAACGCCCCTGGGGCTGAAGCTTTCTTT
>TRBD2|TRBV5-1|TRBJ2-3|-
CASSGSGGGSTDTQYF
TGCGCCAGCAGCGGTAGCGGGGGGGGAAGCACAGATACGCAGTATTTT
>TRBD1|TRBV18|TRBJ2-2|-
CASSPGQVNTGELFF
TGTGCCAGCTCACCAGGACAGGTGAACACCGGGGAGCTGTTTTTT
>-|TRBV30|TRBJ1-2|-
CAGYDRMYGYTF
TGTGCCGGATACGACAGAATGTATGGCTACACCTTC
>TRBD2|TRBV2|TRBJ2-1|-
CASSRTSGNYNEQFF
TGTGCCAGCAGTCGGACTAGCGGGAACTACAATGAGCAGTTCTTC
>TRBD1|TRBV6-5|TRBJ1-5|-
CASSPGTGIIQPQHF
TGCGCCAGCAGCCCCGGGACAGGGATAATCCAGCCCCAGCATTTT
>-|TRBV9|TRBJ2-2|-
CASSVNTGELFF
TGTGCCAGCAGCGTGAACACCGGGGAGCTGTTTTTT
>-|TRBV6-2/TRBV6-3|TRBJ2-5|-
CASSYSQGHKETQYF
TGTGCCAGCAGTTACTCGCAGGGTCATAAGGAGACCCAGTACTTC
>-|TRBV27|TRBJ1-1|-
CARAGPFEAFF
TGTGCCAGGGCAGGACCGTTTGAAGCTTTCTTT